The 32 T cell receptor beta chains presented below share a single source sample, sequenced in a study of blood T cells in healthy people across ages (dated by TCRdb to between 2014 and 2017). To prepare the library, 5' RACE was applied. The run used an Illumina HiSeq 2500. A second PCR of about 7 to 12 cycles was run with a J-beta primer mix and a sample-barcoded 5' primer. The public reads were reanalyzed by TCRdb: fastp trimming at Q25, MiXCR alignment, in-frame beta chains only. Each record represents a unique CDR3 protein, reported with the most common genes and DNA among its rows. The sample table records approximately 600,000 distinct CDR3 sequences; 58% of these occur just once. Roughly 34% of the sample belongs to the ten largest clones. Material for sequencing was blood. Source of these receptors: a man between 60 and 75 years old in good health.

The V gene is TRBV6-1, the J gene TRBJ2-5; TRBD1 is a possible D gene (6 bases). Trimming pared 0 bases from V and 7 bases from J, leaving 15 bases between. The CDR3 length is 15 residues. Germline V gene sequence: CDR1 MNHNS, CDR2 SASEGT. This chain's CDR3 is CASSEARTERGTQYF. CDR3 bases: TGTGCCAGCAGTGAAGCCCGGACAGAGCGAGGGACCCAGTACTTC.

The chain uses TRBV12-3 or TRBV12-4 and TRBJ2-3; maybe TRBD2 (7 bases). The CDR3 is made up of 17 amino acids. Trimming took 3 bases from V and 6 from J, leaving 22 bases between them. DNA of the CDR3: TGTGCCAGCAGTTTCTGGGGGGGGGGCCCCGGGAGGGATACGCAGTATTTT. It encodes CASSFWGGGPGRDTQYF.

The table lists this clonotype with many counts. Relative to the germline gene, one junction end is altered; a read error may explain this. The chain combines TRBV5-1 with TRBJ2-1; 8 bases fit TRBD2. Germline loops: CDR1 SGHRS, CDR2 YFSETQ. The CDR3 is made up of 16 amino acids. CDR3 residues: CASSLEAGGPYNEQFF. The CDR3 nucleotides are TGTGCCAGCAGCTTAGAGGCGGGGGGCCCGTACAATGAGCAGTTCTTC.

The chain has TRBV28 and TRBJ2-4; TRBD2 agrees at 13 bases. The CDR3 runs 16 residues. Unmatched junction bases numbered 9, after V lost 5 bases and J lost 8 bases. From germline, CDR1 is MDHEN and CDR2 SYDVKM. The CDR3 DNA sequence: TGTGCCAGCAGTCCTCCGACTAGCGGGGGGCTTGACATTCAGTACTTC. Its translation: CASSPPTSGGLDIQYF.

This chain joins TRBV3-1 and TRBJ2-1, with TRBD2 identical over 8 bases. V was clipped by 5 bases and J by 9 bases; unmatched bases: 3. Germline V gives CDR1 LGHDT, CDR2 YNNKEL (reference sequence). The CDR3 spans 12 residues. As DNA, the CDR3 is TGTGCCAGCAGCGGGACTAGGTTTGAGCAGTTCTTC. This sequence encodes CASSGTRFEQFF.

The chain has TRBV5-1 and TRBJ2-1, with a weak D call TRBD2 (5 bases). From germline, CDR1 is SGHRS and CDR2 YFSETQ. Trimming shortened V by 2 bases and J by 2 bases, and 14 bases separated the two germline ends. The CDR3 sequence is 16 residues long. In DNA form, the CDR3 reads TGCGCCAGCAGCTTCGAGACTAACGGCCCCTACAATGAGCAGTTCTTC. It translates to CASSFETNGPYNEQFF.

V is TRBV20-1 and J is TRBJ2-7; 9 bases are shared with TRBD1. J gave up 2 bases and V 3 bases, and 2 bases lay outside the gene matches. This CDR3 region has 13 residues. CDR1 and CDR2 from the germline V gene are DFQATT and SNEGSKA (reference sequence). The CDR3 region is CSASRQGAYEQYF. The CDR3 nucleotides read TGCAGTGCTAGCCGACAGGGGGCCTACGAGCAGTACTTC.

The CDR3 nucleotides read TGCGCCAGCAGCTTGGATTACGGCTCCTACAATGAGCAGTTCTTC. The encoded protein is CASSLDYGSYNEQFF. The gene calls are TRBV5-1 and TRBJ2-1; D remains ambiguous. Germline values: CDR1 SGHRS, CDR2 YFSETQ. The CDR3 consists of 15 residues. V was cut by 0 bases and J by 0 bases, with 7 bases left in between.

This clonotype was seen just once. The chain joins TRBV15 to TRBJ2-3; D not resolved. The length of the CDR3 is 12 residues. Germline CDR1 is LNHNV and CDR2 is YYDKDF (reference sequence). V was trimmed by 1 base and J by 5 bases, leaving 4 bases between them. Here the CDR3 reads CATSRGIDTQYF. The CDR3 DNA is TGTGCCACCAGCAGAGGGATAGATACGCAGTATTTT.

This clonotype is medium-sized in the sample. The chain couples TRBV15 to TRBJ2-5, with TRBD2 matching over 10 bases. The V gene end was trimmed by 1 base and the J gene end by 4 bases; junction bases not matched to a gene: 6. Germline loops: CDR1 LNHNV, CDR2 YYDKDF (reference sequence). The CDR3 runs 16 residues. CDR3 in DNA: TGTGCCACCAGCAGAGTGCTAGCGGGGGAATCAGAGACCCAGTACTTC. It is translated as CATSRVLAGESETQYF.

This clonotype was detected only a few times. V usage is TRBV29-1 and J usage is TRBJ2-3; a weak D match, TRBD1 (6 bases). V was clipped by 3 bases and J by 2 bases, with 9 bases between them. Germline CDR1 reads SQVTM; CDR2 reads ANQGSEA. CDR3 size: 13 residues. The CDR3 protein is CSVDGQYTDTQYF. CDR3 nucleotide sequence: TGCAGCGTTGATGGACAGTACACAGATACGCAGTATTTT.

The CDR3 coding sequence is TGCAGTGCTAGAAGAGCGGGGGTGAACACCGGGGAGCTGTTTTTT. It codes for CSARRAGVNTGELFF. The chain is built from TRBV20-1 and TRBJ2-2, with TRBD2 identical over 8 bases. From germline, CDR1 is DFQATT and CDR2 SNEGSKA (reference sequence). The CDR3 sequence is 15 residues long. J was trimmed by 1 base and V by 2 bases; bases with no gene match: 3.

The chain is built from TRBV29-1 and TRBJ2-1; 12 positions match TRBD2. The germline gives CDR1 SQVTM, CDR2 ANQGSEA. Losses at the gene ends were 5 bases for V and 9 bases for J; bases not matched to a gene: 5. This CDR3 is 13 amino acids long. CDR3: CSVTSGGSGEQFF. In DNA form, the CDR3 reads TGCAGCGTTACTAGCGGGGGGTCGGGTGAGCAGTTCTTC.

This clonotype was observed once. The chain joins TRBV6-6 to TRBJ2-1; possible D gene TRBD2, 5 bases. V dropped 5 bases and J dropped 7 bases, with 15 bases sitting between them. The CDR3 is 14 residues long. Germline CDR1 reads MNHNY; CDR2 reads SVGAGI (reference sequence). DNA for the CDR3: TGTGCCAGCAGTGGGAGTAGCGTCAAGAATGAGCAGTTCTTC. It codes for CASSGSSVKNEQFF.

The J gene is TRBJ2-3, the V gene TRBV6-6; D not resolved. The ends were cut back, 2 bases at V and 2 bases at J, with 8 bases in the middle. Germline assignment: CDR1 MNHNY and CDR2 SVGAGI (reference sequence). This CDR3 is built from 14 residues. The CDR3 DNA sequence: TGTGCCAGCAGTTACCGGCCAGACACAGATACGCAGTATTTT. Residues: CASSYRPDTDTQYF.

The chain couples TRBV20-1 to TRBJ1-5; 9 bases map to TRBD1. The CDR3 contains 14 residues. Germline V lookup: CDR1 DFQATT, CDR2 SNEGSKA (reference sequence). The trim removed 6 bases at V and 6 bases at J, leaving 9 bases unmatched. The CDR3 region is CSAAQGAPTQPQHF. The CDR3 coding sequence is TGCAGTGCAGCACAGGGGGCGCCCACTCAGCCCCAGCATTTT.

The chain is built from TRBV5-1 and TRBJ1-4, with 10 positions matching TRBD1. Germline V gives CDR1 SGHRS, CDR2 YFSETQ. Germline trimming cut 4 bases from V and 6 bases from J; bases unmatched to any gene: 6. CDR3 size: 15 residues. The CDR3 DNA follows: TGCGCCAGCAGCCCGAGGACAGGGGGGCATGAAAAACTGTTTTTT. As protein: CASSPRTGGHEKLFF.

This clonotype was picked up one time. The CDR3 region is CASSWTGGRQPQHF. The DNA of the CDR3 is TGTGCCAGCAGCTGGACAGGGGGGAGGCAGCCCCAGCATTTT. The rearrangement joins TRBV7-2 to TRBJ1-5, with TRBD1 matching 10 bases. The CDR3 is 14 residues long. J lost 7 bases, V lost 4 bases, and 4 bases had no gene match. Per the germline V gene, CDR1 is SGHTA and CDR2 is FQGNSA.

The V call is TRBV5-1, the J call TRBJ1-2; D is ambiguous. V lost 0 bases, J lost 8 bases, and 14 bases lay in between. In germline, CDR1 is SGHRS, CDR2 YFSETQ. The CDR3 runs 14 residues. For the CDR3, the DNA is TGCGCCAGCAGCTTGGCCGACTCAGTGGGGGGCTACACCTTC. Encoded protein: CASSLADSVGGYTF.

This clonotype was detected a few times. The chain links TRBV18 to TRBJ2-1; TRBD1 might be the D (6 bases). The CDR3 spans 13 residues. Trimming took off 4 bases at V and 8 bases at J, with 12 bases between the two ends. Germline V gives CDR1 KGHSH, CDR2 LQKENI. The CDR3: CASSLRQDDEQFF. The CDR3 nucleotides are TGTGCCAGCTCACTCCGACAGGACGATGAGCAGTTCTTC.

The chain joins TRBV2 to TRBJ2-5; D possibly corresponds to TRBD1 (6 bases). CDR3 length: 15 amino acids. V was trimmed by 8 bases and J by 2 bases, leaving 18 bases between them. Germline V gives CDR1 SNHLY, CDR2 FYNNEI. Here the CDR3 reads CASSRSTGQQETQYF. The CDR3 bases are TGTGCCAGCTCTAGAAGCACAGGGCAACAAGAGACCCAGTACTTC.

The chain couples TRBV4-2 to TRBJ1-4, with D perhaps matching TRBD1 (5 bases). Germline V CDR1 and CDR2: LGHNA, YNFKEQ. The CDR3 runs 16 residues. V was clipped by 2 bases and J by 2 bases, with 12 bases between them. The chain's CDR3 is CASSQNGGGTNEKLFF. DNA for the CDR3: TGTGCCAGCAGCCAAAATGGCGGGGGGACTAATGAAAAACTGTTTTTT.

Remarks on this clonotype: Relative to the germline gene, one junction end is altered; a read error may explain this. The chain uses TRBV7-2 and TRBJ1-5; D unclear. There are 13 residues in the CDR3. In germline, CDR1 is SGHTA, CDR2 FQGNSA. CDR3 sequence reads: CACSPWTNQPQHF. The CDR3 DNA reads as TGTGCCTGCAGCCCGTGGACGAATCAGCCCCAGCATTTT. Drawing the rest from reference TRBV7-2 and TRBJ1-5, the complete variable domain is GAGVSQSPSNKVTEKGKDVELRCDPISGHTALYWYRQSLGQGLEFLIYFQGNSAPDKSGLPSDRFSAERTGGSVSTLTIQRTQQEDSAVYLCACSPWTNQPQHFGDGTRLSIL.

This chain connects TRBV7-9 to TRBJ1-1, with 9 nucleotides matching TRBD1. The V gene's germline CDR1 is SEHNR and CDR2 FQNEAQ (reference sequence). The CDR3 has 15 residues. The V gene end was trimmed by 0 bases and the J gene end by 8 bases; junction bases not matched to a gene: 7. The CDR3: CASSLAKRTGGEAFF. CDR3 bases: TGTGCCAGCAGCTTAGCCAAACGAACAGGGGGCGAAGCTTTCTTT.

The chain recombines TRBV20-1 with TRBJ2-7; 9 bases agree with TRBD2. CDR1 and CDR2 from the germline V gene are DFQATT and SNEGSKA (reference sequence). This CDR3 is 12 amino acids long. The V gene end was trimmed by 5 bases and the J gene end by 4 bases; junction bases not matched to a gene: 3. As DNA, the CDR3 is TGCAGTGCTGAGAGCGGGGGGTACGAGCAGTACTTC. This gives the protein CSAESGGYEQYF.

This clonotype was observed a handful of times. The chain uses TRBV4-2 and TRBJ2-7; no reliable D call. V gave up 1 base and J gave up 5 bases, with 3 bases separating them. The CDR3 runs to 11 residues. Germline V gene sequence: CDR1 LGHNA, CDR2 YNFKEQ. For the CDR3, the DNA is TGTGCCAGCAGCCAAGTGGACGAGCAGTACTTC. Amino acid sequence: CASSQVDEQYF.

This clonotype was seen a handful of times. This rearrangement joins TRBV7-2 to TRBJ1-2; D remains ambiguous. This CDR3 is 15 amino acids long. With 4 bases removed from V and 5 bases from J, the gap between germline ends came to 17 bases. Germline-derived CDR1 and CDR2 are SGHTA and FQGNSA. For the CDR3, the DNA is TGTGCCAGCAGCTCGGCTGGGATGGGCCGGTATGGCTACACCTTC. It encodes CASSSAGMGRYGYTF. The full variable domain, in which reference TRBV7-2 and TRBJ1-2 provide the parts outside the CDR3, is GAGVSQSPSNKVTEKGKDVELRCDPISGHTALYWYRQSLGQGLEFLIYFQGNSAPDKSGLPSDRFSAERTGGSVSTLTIQRTQQEDSAVYLCASSSAGMGRYGYTFGSGTRLTVV.

The gene calls are TRBV10-1 and TRBJ2-2; D perhaps matches TRBD1 (5 bases). The length of the CDR3 is 14 residues. CDR1 and CDR2 (germline): WNHNN, SYGVQD (reference sequence). Trimming took off 3 bases at V and 3 bases at J, with 8 bases between the two ends. CDR3 DNA sequence: TGCGCCAGCAGTGAACGCAGGGACACCGGGGAGCTGTTTTTT. Protein sequence: CASSERRDTGELFF.

The chain joins TRBV12-3 or TRBV12-4 to TRBJ1-5; possibly TRBD1 for D (5 bases). Trimming pared 4 bases from V and 5 bases from J, leaving 15 bases between. The CDR3 sequence is 15 residues long. As DNA, the CDR3 is TGTGCCAGCAGTTCCGGGCAGGGATCTTATCAGCCCCAGCATTTT. Encoded protein: CASSSGQGSYQPQHF.

The chain recombines TRBV6-5 with TRBJ1-2, with D unresolved. The CDR3 is 12 residues long. Germline V gives CDR1 MNHEY, CDR2 SVGAGI. Trimming removed 6 bases at V and 6 bases at J, with 11 bases between. Here the CDR3 reads CASSPRSNGYTF. The CDR3 DNA follows: TGTGCCAGCAGCCCGAGGAGCAATGGCTACACCTTC.

CDR3: CASSQDQGPGELFF. The CDR3 DNA is TGCGCCAGCAGCCAAGATCAGGGACCCGGGGAGCTGTTTTTT. V usage is TRBV4-1 and J usage is TRBJ2-2, with D tentatively TRBD1 or TRBD2 (5 bases each). In germline, CDR1 is MGHRA, CDR2 YSYEKL. This CDR3 has 14 amino acids. V was pared by 0 bases and J by 6 bases, with 8 bases between.

The chain joins TRBV5-1 to TRBJ2-4; D uncertain. The CDR3 has 15 residues. Trimming removed 4 bases from V and 0 bases from J, with 11 bases in between. CDR1 is SGHRS and CDR2 is YFSETQ in the germline V gene. The CDR3 region is CASSDQRLAKNIQYF. For the CDR3, the DNA is TGCGCCAGCAGCGACCAGAGGTTAGCCAAAAACATTCAGTACTTC.